This T cell receptor beta chain was documented in a study of blood T cell repertoires in COVID-19. Study in general: Sources were T cells, B-cell-depleted T cells, or PBMCs; the material itself was cDNA or gDNA.

Study processing details: Nucleated cell number was recorded as an estimate derived from reference gene primer amplification. Generated by immunoSEQ multiplex PCR, the TCRdb table keeps only in-frame clones and is missing some. From that table come the V and J calls and clone size; the DNA was used to work out D and trimming. This table has 130,000 to 150,000 clones, 75% to 90% appearing once. V gave up 2 bases and J gave up 4 bases; unmatched junction bases: 7. This CDR3 contains 15 residues. Germline CDR1 and CDR2: SGHTA and FQGNSA. Sequences were obtained from peripheral blood. The chain has TRBV7-2 and TRBJ1-2, with 7 bases aligning to TRBD1. The clonotype originates from a woman aged 45-59 years with acute or convalescent COVID-19. The CDR3 region has the DNA TGTGCCAGCAGCTTACGCCCCACAGGGGCCTATGGCTACACCTTC. This sequence encodes CASSLRPTGAYGYTF.